This TCR beta chain was found in a study of naive and memory T cell subsets. Whole-study findings and limits: Diversity fell and Gini index rose from naive through CM, EM, EMRA. Clonotypes here are unpaired alpha or beta chain sequences. No ground truth validated the naive and memory repertoire findings. Naive and memory subsets had different power law exponents for TCR abundance.

Germline-derived CDR1 and CDR2 are DFQATT and SNEGSKA (reference sequence). Trimming cost V 3 bases and J 2 bases, with 7 bases left between them. The CDR3 extends over 12 amino acids. The beta constant-region primer was an equimolar mix of two oligonucleotides covering TRBC1 and TRBC2. One entry per CDR3 protein, called by TCRdb with MiXCR from the UMI-ligation and nested PCR reads. The profile shows 70,000 to 95,000 distinct CDR3 sequences, roughly 7.3% of them singletons. This clonotype was found many times. The antigen is not known. The specimen sequenced was central memory CD4+ T cells from blood. The chain links TRBV20-1 to TRBJ1-2; D call uncertain. This TCR was recovered from a human donor in good health. CDR3 nucleotides: TGCAGTGCTAGCCCTAACAACTATGGCTACACCTTC. This encodes CSASPNNYGYTF.